This TCR beta chain was identified in a study of human T cells and chemical hapten exposure. Overall study context: Patients' scalps got diphenylcyclopropenone weekly throughout the approximately 24-week study. The study traced per-sample TCR yield variation mainly to small differences in pooled library volumes.

Time point of the sample: patch test 2, 6 weeks after DPC sensitization. Specified treatment: therapeutic diphenylcyclopropenone sensitization with weekly scalp DPC. Blood sampling occurred before each patch-test application. CDR1 is SNHLY, CDR2 FYNNEI, per germline. V shed 6 bases, J shed 7 bases, and the junction held 0 bases outside the gene matches. There are 12 residues in the CDR3. This clonotype occurred a few times. During construction of the library, unique molecular identifiers were attached to individual cDNA molecules for quantitative, reproducible TCR counting. TCRdb used MiXCR to reprocess the RACE reads, holding one entry per CDR3 protein. The sample holds under 450,000 distinct CDR3 sequences, about 6.9% seen once.

The sequences come from whole blood, collected in connection with sensitization to the hapten diphenylcyclopropenone (DPC). The sequence came from a woman aged 18 to 35 with alopecia areata. Some clones in this sample may be carry-over from other donors' samples. V usage is TRBV2 and J usage is TRBJ1-4; TRBD1 aligns across 9 bases. In DNA form, the CDR3 reads TGTGCCAGCAGGACAGGGGGTGAAAAACTGTTTTTT. Amino acids: CASRTGGEKLFF. Using reference TRBV2 and TRBJ1-4 for the parts outside the CDR3, the full variable domain is EPEVTQTPSHQVTQMGQEVILRCVPISNHLYFYWYRQILGQKVEFLVSFYNNEISEKSEIFDDQFSVERPDGSNFTLKIRSTKLEDSAMYFCASRTGGEKLFFGSGTQLSVL.